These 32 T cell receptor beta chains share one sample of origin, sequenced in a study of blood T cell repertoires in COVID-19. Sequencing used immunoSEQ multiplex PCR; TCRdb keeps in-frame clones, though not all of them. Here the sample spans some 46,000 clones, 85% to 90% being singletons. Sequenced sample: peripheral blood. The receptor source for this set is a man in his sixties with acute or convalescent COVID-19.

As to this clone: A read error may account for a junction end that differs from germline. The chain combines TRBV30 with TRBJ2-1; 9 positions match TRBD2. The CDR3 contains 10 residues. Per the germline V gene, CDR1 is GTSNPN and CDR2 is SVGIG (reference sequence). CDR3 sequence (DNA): TGTGCCTGGAGTAGCGGGAGGCTTATCTTC. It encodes CAWSSGRLIF.

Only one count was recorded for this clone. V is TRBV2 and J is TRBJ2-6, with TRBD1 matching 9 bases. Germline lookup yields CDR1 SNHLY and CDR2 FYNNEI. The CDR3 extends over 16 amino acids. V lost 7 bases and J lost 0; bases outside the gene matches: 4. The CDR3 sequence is CASTRDRDSGANVLTF. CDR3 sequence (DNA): TGTGCCAGCACCCGGGACAGGGACTCTGGGGCCAACGTCCTGACTTTC.

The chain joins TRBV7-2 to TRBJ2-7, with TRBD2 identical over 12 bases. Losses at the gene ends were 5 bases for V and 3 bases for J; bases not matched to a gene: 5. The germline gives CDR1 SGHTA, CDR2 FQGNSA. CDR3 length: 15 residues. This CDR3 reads CASSPTSGRNYEQYF. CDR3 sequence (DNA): TGTGCCAGCAGCCCGACTAGCGGGAGAAACTACGAGCAGTACTTC.

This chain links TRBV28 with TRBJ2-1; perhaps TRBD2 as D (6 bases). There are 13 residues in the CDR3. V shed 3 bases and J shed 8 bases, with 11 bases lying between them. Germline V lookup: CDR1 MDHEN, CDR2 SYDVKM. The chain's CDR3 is CASSLSGGDEQFF. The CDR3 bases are TGTGCCAGCAGTTTGAGCGGCGGGGATGAGCAGTTCTTC.

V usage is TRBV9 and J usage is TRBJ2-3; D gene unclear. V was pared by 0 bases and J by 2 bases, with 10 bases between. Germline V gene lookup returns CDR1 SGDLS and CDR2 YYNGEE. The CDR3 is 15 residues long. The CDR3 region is CASSVDRGHTDTQYF. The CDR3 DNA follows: TGTGCCAGCAGCGTAGACCGTGGGCACACAGATACGCAGTATTTT.

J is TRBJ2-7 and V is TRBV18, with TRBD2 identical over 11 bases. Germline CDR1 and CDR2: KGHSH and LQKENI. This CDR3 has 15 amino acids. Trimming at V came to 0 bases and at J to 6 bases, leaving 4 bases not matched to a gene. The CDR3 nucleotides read TGTGCCAGCTCACCACCTAGCGGGAGGGCCGGCGAGCAGTACTTC. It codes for CASSPPSGRAGEQYF.

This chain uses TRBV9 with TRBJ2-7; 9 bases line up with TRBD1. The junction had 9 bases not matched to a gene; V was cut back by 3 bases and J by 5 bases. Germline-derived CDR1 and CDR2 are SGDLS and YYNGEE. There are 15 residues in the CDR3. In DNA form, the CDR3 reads TGTGCCAGCAGCGCCACCGGGACAGGGCTGAACGAGCAGTACTTC. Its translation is CASSATGTGLNEQYF. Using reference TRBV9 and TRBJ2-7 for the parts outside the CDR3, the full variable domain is DSGVTQTPKHLITATGQRVTLRCSPRSGDLSVYWYQQSLDQGLQFLIQYYNGEERAKGNILERFSAQQFPDLHSELNLSSLELGDSALYFCASSATGTGLNEQYFGPGTRLTVT.

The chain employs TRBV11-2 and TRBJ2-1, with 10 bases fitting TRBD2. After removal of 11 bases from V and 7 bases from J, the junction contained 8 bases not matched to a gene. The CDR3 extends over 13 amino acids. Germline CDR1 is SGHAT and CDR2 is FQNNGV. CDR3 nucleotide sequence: TGTGCCGACGGGGCTAGCGGGGGTAATGAGCAGTTCTTC. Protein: CADGASGGNEQFF.

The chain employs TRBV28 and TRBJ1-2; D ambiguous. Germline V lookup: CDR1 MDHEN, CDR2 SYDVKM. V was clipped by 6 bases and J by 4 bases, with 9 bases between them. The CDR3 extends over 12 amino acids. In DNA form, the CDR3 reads TGTGCCAGCAGCCCCCCCTTCTATGGCTACACCTTC. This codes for CASSPPFYGYTF.

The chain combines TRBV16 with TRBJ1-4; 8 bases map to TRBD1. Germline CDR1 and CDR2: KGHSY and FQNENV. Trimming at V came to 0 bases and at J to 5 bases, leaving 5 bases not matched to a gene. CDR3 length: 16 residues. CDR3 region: CASSQSVGTGNEKLFF. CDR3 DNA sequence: TGTGCCAGCAGCCAATCAGTCGGGACAGGCAATGAAAAACTGTTTTTT.

The CDR3 spells CSVTDRLRRDEQFF. The CDR3 DNA follows: TGCAGCGTTACCGACCGACTCCGCCGTGATGAGCAGTTCTTC. The chain combines TRBV29-1 with TRBJ2-1; D uncertain. Germline V gene data show CDR1 as SQVTM and CDR2 as ANQGSEA. Trimming left V 5 bases short and J 8 bases short, with 19 bases between. The CDR3 consists of 14 residues.

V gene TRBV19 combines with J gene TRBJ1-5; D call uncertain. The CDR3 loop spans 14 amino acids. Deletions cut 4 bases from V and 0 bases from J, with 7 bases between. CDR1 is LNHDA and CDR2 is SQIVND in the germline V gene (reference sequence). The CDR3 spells CASSNGYSNQPQHF. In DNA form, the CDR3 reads TGTGCCAGTAGTAACGGTTATAGCAATCAGCCCCAGCATTTT.

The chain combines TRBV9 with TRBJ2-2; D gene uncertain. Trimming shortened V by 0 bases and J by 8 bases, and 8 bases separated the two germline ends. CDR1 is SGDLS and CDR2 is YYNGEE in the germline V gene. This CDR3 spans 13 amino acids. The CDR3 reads CASSVVQVGELFF. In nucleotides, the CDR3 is TGTGCCAGCAGCGTAGTTCAGGTTGGGGAGCTGTTTTTT.

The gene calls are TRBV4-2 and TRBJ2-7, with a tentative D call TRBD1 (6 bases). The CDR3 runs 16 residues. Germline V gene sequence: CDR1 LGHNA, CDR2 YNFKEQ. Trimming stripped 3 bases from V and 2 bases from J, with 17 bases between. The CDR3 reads CASSQDDRTAPYEQYF. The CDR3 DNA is TGTGCCAGCAGCCAGGACGACAGGACCGCTCCCTACGAGCAGTACTTC.

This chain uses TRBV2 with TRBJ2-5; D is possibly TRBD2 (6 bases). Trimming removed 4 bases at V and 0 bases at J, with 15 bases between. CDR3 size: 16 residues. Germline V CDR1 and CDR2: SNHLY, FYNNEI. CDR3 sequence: CASSGDSGVYQETQYF. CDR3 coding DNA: TGTGCCAGCAGTGGGGATAGCGGAGTGTACCAAGAGACCCAGTACTTC.

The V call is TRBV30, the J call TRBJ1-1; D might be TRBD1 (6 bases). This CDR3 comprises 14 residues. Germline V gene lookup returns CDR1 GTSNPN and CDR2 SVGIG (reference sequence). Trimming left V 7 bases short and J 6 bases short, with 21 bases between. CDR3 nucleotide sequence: TGTGCCTCATACGACGGACAGTCTCCAGCTGAAGCTTTCTTT. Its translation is CASYDGQSPAEAFF.

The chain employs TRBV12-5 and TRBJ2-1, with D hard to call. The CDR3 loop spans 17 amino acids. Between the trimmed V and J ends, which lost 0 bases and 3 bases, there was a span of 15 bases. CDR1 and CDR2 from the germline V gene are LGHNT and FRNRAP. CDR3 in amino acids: CASGLVLSTPGYNEQFF. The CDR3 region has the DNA TGTGCTAGTGGTTTGGTGCTGAGTACCCCGGGCTACAATGAGCAGTTCTTC. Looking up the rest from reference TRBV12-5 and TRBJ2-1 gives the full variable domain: DARVTQTPRHKVTEMGQEVTMRCQPILGHNTVFWYRQTMMQGLELLAYFRNRAPLDDSGMPKDRFSAEMPDATLATLKIQPSEPRDSAVYFCASGLVLSTPGYNEQFFGPGTRLTVL.

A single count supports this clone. Here the CDR3 reads CASRGLAAKNIQYF. The CDR3 region has the DNA TGTGCCAGCAGAGGACTAGCGGCCAAAAACATTCAGTACTTC. The V gene is TRBV6-5, the J gene TRBJ2-4; 9 bases align to TRBD2. Germline V lookup: CDR1 MNHEY, CDR2 SVGAGI. V shed 6 bases, J shed 1 base, and the junction held 1 base outside the gene matches. This CDR3 is built from 14 residues.

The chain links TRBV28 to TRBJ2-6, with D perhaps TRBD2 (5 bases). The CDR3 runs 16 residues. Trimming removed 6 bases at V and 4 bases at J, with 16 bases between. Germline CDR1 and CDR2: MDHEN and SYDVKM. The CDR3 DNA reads TGTGCCAGCAGCCCTCCCGGGATGTCGGGGGCCAACGTCCTGACTTTC. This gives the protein CASSPPGMSGANVLTF. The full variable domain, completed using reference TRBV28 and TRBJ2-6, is DVKVTQSSRYLVKRTGEKVFLECVQDMDHENMFWYRQDPGLGLRLIYFSYDVKMKEKGDIPEGYSVSREKKERFSLILESASTNQTSMYLCASSPPGMSGANVLTFGAGSRLTVL.

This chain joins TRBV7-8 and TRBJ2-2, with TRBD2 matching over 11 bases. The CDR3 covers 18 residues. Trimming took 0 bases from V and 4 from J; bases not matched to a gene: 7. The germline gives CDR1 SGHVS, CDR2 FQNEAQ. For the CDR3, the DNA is TGTGCCAGCAGCTTAGCGCGGAGACTAGCGGGACTCACCGGGGAGCTGTTTTTT. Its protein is CASSLARRLAGLTGELFF.

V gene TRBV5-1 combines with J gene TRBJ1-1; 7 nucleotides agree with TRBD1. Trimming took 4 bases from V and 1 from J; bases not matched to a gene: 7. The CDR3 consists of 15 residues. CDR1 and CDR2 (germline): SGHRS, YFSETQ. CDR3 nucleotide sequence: TGCGCCAGCAGCCCCGGCGGGACAGAGAACACTGAAGCTTTCTTT. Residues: CASSPGGTENTEAFF.

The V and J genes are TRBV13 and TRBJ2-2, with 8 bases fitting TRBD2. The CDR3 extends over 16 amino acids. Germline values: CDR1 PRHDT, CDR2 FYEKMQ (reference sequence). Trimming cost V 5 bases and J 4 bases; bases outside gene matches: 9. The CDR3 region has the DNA TGTGCCAGCAGCGGATCCGGGACTAGTCCCACCGGGGAGCTGTTTTTT. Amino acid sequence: CASSGSGTSPTGELFF.

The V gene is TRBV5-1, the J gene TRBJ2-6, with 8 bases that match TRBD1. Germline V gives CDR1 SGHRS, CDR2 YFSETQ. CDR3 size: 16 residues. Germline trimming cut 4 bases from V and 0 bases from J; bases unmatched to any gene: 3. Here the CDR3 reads CASSTGQDSGANVLTF. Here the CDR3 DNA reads TGCGCCAGCAGCACGGGACAGGACTCTGGGGCCAACGTCCTGACTTTC.

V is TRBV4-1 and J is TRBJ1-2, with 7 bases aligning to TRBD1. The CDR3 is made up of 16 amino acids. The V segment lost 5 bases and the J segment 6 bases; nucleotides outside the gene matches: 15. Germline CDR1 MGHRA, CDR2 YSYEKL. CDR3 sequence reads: CASSFSPGQKRDGYTF. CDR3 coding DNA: TGCGCCAGCAGCTTTTCCCCGGGACAGAAACGGGATGGCTACACCTTC.

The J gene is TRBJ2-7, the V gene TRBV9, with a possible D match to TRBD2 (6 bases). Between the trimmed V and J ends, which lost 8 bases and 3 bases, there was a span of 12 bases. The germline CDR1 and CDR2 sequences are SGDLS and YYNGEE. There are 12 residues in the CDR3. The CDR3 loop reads CARTGLNYEQYF. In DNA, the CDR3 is TGTGCCAGGACGGGACTGAACTACGAGCAGTACTTC.

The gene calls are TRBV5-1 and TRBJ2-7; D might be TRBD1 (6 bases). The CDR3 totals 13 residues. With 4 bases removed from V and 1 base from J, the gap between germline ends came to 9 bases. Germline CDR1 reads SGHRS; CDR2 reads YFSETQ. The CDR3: CASSATGSYEQYF. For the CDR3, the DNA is TGCGCCAGCAGCGCTACAGGGTCCTACGAGCAGTACTTC.

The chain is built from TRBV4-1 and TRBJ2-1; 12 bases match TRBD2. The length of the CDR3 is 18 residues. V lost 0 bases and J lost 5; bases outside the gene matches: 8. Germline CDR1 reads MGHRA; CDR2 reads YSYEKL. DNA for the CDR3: TGCGCCAGCAGCCAAGATCCCGGGGGACTAGCGGGTAACAATGAGCAGTTCTTC. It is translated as CASSQDPGGLAGNNEQFF.

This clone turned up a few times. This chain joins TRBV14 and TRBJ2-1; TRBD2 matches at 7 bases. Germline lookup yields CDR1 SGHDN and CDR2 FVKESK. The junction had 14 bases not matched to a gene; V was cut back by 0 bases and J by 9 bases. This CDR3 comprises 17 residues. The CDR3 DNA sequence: TGTGCCAGCAGCCAAGATGGGGCTAGGCTAGCGGCCGCTGAGCAGTTCTTC. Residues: CASSQDGARLAAAEQFF.

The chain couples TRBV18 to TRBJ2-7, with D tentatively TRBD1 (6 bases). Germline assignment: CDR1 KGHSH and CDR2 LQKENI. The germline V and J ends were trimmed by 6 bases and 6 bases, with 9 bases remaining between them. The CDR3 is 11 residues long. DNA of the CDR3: TGTGCCAGCTCTCCGGACAGCGAGCAGTACTTC. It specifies CASSPDSEQYF.

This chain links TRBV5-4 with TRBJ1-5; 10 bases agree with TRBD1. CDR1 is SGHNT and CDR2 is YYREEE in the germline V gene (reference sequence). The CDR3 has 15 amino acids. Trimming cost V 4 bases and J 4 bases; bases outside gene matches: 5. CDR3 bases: TGTGCCAGCAGCGACGGGGACAGGGGAAATCAGCCCCAGCATTTT. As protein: CASSDGDRGNQPQHF.

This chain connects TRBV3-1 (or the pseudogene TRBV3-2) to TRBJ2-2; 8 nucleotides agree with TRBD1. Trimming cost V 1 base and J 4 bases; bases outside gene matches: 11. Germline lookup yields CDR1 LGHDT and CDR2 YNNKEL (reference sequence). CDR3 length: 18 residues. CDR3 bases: TGTGCCAGCAGCCAAGGGCCACCGGGACAGGAGGGCACCGGGGAGCTGTTTTTT. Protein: CASSQGPPGQEGTGELFF.

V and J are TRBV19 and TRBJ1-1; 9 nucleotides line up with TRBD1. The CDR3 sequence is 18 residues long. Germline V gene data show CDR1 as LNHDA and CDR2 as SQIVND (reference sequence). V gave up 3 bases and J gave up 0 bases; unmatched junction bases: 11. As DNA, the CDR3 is TGTGCCAGTAGTATTAGGTGGGGACAGGGCCCCATGAACACTGAAGCTTTCTTT. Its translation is CASSIRWGQGPMNTEAFF.